The 25 T cell receptor beta chains given below trace back to one sample, sequenced in a study of cytomegalovirus exposure and HLA in healthy donors. The PCR had 60 Vbeta and 13 Jbeta primers. Profiled with immunoSEQ multiplex PCR; TCRdb holds only in-frame clones, not every one. Of under 150,000 clones listed, around 79% are singletons. The specimen was PBMCs. The origin of the receptors is a man between 18 and 35 years old in good health and CMV-seronegative.

The genes are TRBV9 and TRBJ2-3; D remains ambiguous. The V end lost 5 bases, the J end lost 4 bases, and 8 bases lay between the germline ends. CDR1 and CDR2 from the germline V gene are SGDLS and YYNGEE. The CDR3 has 12 residues. The CDR3 protein is CASSETADTQYF. In DNA form, the CDR3 reads TGTGCCAGCAGTGAAACAGCAGATACGCAGTATTTT.

V is TRBV7-2 and J is TRBJ1-1; TRBD1 agrees at 10 bases. This CDR3 contains 14 residues. The V segment lost 5 bases and the J segment 3 bases; nucleotides outside the gene matches: 3. Germline lookup yields CDR1 SGHTA and CDR2 FQGNSA. CDR3 amino acids: CASSRGQGDTEAFF. The DNA of the CDR3 is TGTGCCAGCAGCCGCGGACAGGGGGACACTGAAGCTTTCTTT.

This clone was picked up one time. This chain uses TRBV7-6 with TRBJ2-7; the match to TRBD1 covers 8 bases. With V trimmed by 5 bases and J by 9 bases, 9 bases remained unmatched. Germline V CDR1 and CDR2: SGHVS, FNYEAQ. This CDR3 region has 13 residues. CDR3 coding DNA: TGTGCCAGCAGCCGGGACAGGCGAGGAGGGCAGTACTTC. This codes for CASSRDRRGGQYF.

The chain's CDR3 is CASSVSGANVLTF. The CDR3 nucleotides read TGTGCCAGCAGCGTTAGTGGGGCCAACGTCCTGACTTTC. The chain links TRBV6-5 to TRBJ2-6; the D is unclear. The length of the CDR3 is 13 residues. Germline V gene sequence: CDR1 MNHEY, CDR2 SVGAGI. Trimming cost V 6 bases and J 3 bases, with 6 bases left between them.

The chain uses TRBV30 and TRBJ1-1, with D possibly matching TRBD1 (6 bases). This CDR3 contains 13 residues. Germline loops: CDR1 GTSNPN, CDR2 SVGIG (reference sequence). The V gene lost 0 bases and the J gene lost 4 bases, with 9 bases spanning the gap. The CDR3 DNA reads TGTGCCTGGAGTGTACGGGGGGCCACTGAAGCTTTCTTT. Its translation is CAWSVRGATEAFF.

This chain links TRBV10-3 with TRBJ1-6; D might be TRBD1 (5 bases). Germline V lookup: CDR1 ENHRY, CDR2 SYGVKD. Trimming pared 2 bases from V and 9 bases from J, leaving 17 bases between. This CDR3 contains 16 residues. The CDR3 sequence is CAISETLSGGTSPLHF. Here the CDR3 DNA reads TGTGCCATCAGTGAGACCCTCTCCGGGGGGACTTCACCCCTCCACTTT.

The chain links TRBV7-9 to TRBJ2-5; D perhaps matches TRBD2 (5 bases). Germline V lookup: CDR1 SEHNR, CDR2 FQNEAQ (reference sequence). CDR3 length equals 15 residues. Trimming removed 5 bases from V and 5 bases from J, with 18 bases in between. The CDR3 reads CASSDPPPGKETQYF. The CDR3 nucleotides read TGTGCCAGCAGCGACCCCCCGCCGGGGAAGGAGACCCAGTACTTC.

The J gene is TRBJ1-1, the V gene TRBV5-1; D is unresolved. V was shortened by 0 bases and J by 6 bases, with 18 bases between the two germline ends. The CDR3 consists of 16 residues. Germline values: CDR1 SGHRS, CDR2 YFSETQ. This CDR3 is CASSLVIGRGGAEAFF. CDR3 coding DNA: TGCGCCAGCAGCTTGGTTATAGGACGGGGTGGGGCTGAAGCTTTCTTT.

This sequence joins TRBV20-1 and TRBJ1-2, with D perhaps TRBD1 (6 bases). Germline CDR1 DFQATT, CDR2 SNEGSKA (reference sequence). The CDR3 is made up of 11 amino acids. This CDR3 is CSRGGARGYTF. The CDR3 DNA sequence: TGCAGCCGGGGGGGGGCGAGAGGCTACACCTTC.

The chain has TRBV27 and TRBJ1-1; D call uncertain. The length of the CDR3 is 11 residues. Looked up from germline, CDR1 is MNHEY and CDR2 is SMNVEV (reference sequence). Deletions cut 4 bases from V and 11 bases from J, with 11 bases between. The CDR3 DNA reads as TGTGCCAGCAGTTCCCCTCGAGGGGCTTTCTTT. It translates to CASSSPRGAFF.

This chain links TRBV9 with TRBJ2-2, with 7 bases fitting TRBD1. The V segment lost 4 bases and the J segment 2 bases; nucleotides outside the gene matches: 11. Per the germline V gene, CDR1 is SGDLS and CDR2 is YYNGEE. CDR3 length: 17 residues. The CDR3 DNA follows: TGTGCCAGCAGCCCCCGGAGGCAGGGGGAAAACACCGGGGAGCTGTTTTTT. Its protein product is CASSPRRQGENTGELFF.

The chain couples TRBV2 to TRBJ1-2; D may be TRBD1 (6 bases). The CDR3 is 13 residues long. The germline V gene encodes CDR1 SNHLY and CDR2 FYNNEI. V lost 1 base, J lost 4 bases, and 7 bases lay in between. CDR3 amino acids: CASSEDRVYGYTF. As DNA, the CDR3 is TGTGCCAGCAGTGAAGACAGGGTCTATGGCTACACCTTC.

V gene TRBV6-6 combines with J gene TRBJ2-1; possibly TRBD2 for D (5 bases). This CDR3 has 16 amino acids. Per the germline V gene, CDR1 is MNHNY and CDR2 is SVGAGI (reference sequence). The ends were cut back, 0 bases at V and 5 bases at J, with 14 bases in the middle. CDR3 sequence: CASSYSLVPGHNEQFF. CDR3 DNA sequence: TGTGCCAGCAGTTACTCACTAGTACCCGGCCACAATGAGCAGTTCTTC.

The V and J genes are TRBV6-5 and TRBJ1-6; no clear D. The V and J ends lost 6 bases and 10 bases respectively, with 16 bases between them. Germline V gives CDR1 MNHEY, CDR2 SVGAGI. CDR3 length equals 14 residues. The CDR3 sequence is CASRAHSSNSPLHF. In nucleotides, the CDR3 is TGTGCCAGCAGGGCGCACAGCTCGAACTCACCCCTCCACTTT.

The gene calls are TRBV9 and TRBJ1-2, with D possibly being TRBD1 (6 bases). Between the trimmed V and J ends, which lost 3 bases and 8 bases, there was a span of 20 bases. Germline CDR1 SGDLS, CDR2 YYNGEE. CDR3 length equals 15 residues. Here the CDR3 DNA reads TGTGCCAGCAGCGCCGACGCTGAAGGGGGAATAGGCTACACCTTC. Amino acids: CASSADAEGGIGYTF.

As DNA, the CDR3 is TGTGCCAGCAGCCGATTGGAGGGGTTGAGGGAAAAACTGTTTTTT. This encodes CASSRLEGLREKLFF. The genes are TRBV4-2 and TRBJ1-4, with D tentatively TRBD1 (5 bases). The CDR3 consists of 15 residues. CDR1 and CDR2 from the germline V gene are LGHNA and YNFKEQ. Trimming removed 4 bases at V and 8 bases at J, with 17 bases between.

The chain couples TRBV4-2 to TRBJ1-1; possible D gene TRBD1, 5 bases. V lost 1 base and J lost 0, with 9 bases in between. The CDR3 runs to 15 residues. Germline CDR1 and CDR2: LGHNA and YNFKEQ. CDR3 DNA sequence: TGTGCCAGCAGCCAAGGTTCAGGGATGAACACTGAAGCTTTCTTT. Its translation: CASSQGSGMNTEAFF.

The chain recombines TRBV11-1 with TRBJ2-4; D is perhaps TRBD2 (5 bases). CDR3 length equals 18 residues. Germline V gene lookup returns CDR1 SGHAT and CDR2 FQDESV (reference sequence). V gave up 5 bases and J gave up 3 bases, with 23 bases separating them. The CDR3 spells CASSLPTASGDNKNIQYF. The CDR3, as DNA: TGTGCCAGCAGCCTCCCCACCGCCAGCGGCGACAACAAAAACATTCAGTACTTC.

V usage is TRBV5-6 and J usage is TRBJ1-1; D possibly corresponds to TRBD1 (5 bases). CDR1 is SGHDT, CDR2 YYEEEE, per germline. The CDR3 extends over 17 amino acids. V lost 0 bases and J lost 5, with 20 bases in between. CDR3 coding DNA: TGTGCCAGCAGCTTGGGCGCGGGCGGGGGGTACAGGACTGAAGCTTTCTTT. Protein product: CASSLGAGGGYRTEAFF.

V is TRBV6-1 and J is TRBJ2-1; D is undetermined. The V and J ends lost 6 bases and 2 bases respectively, with 2 bases between them. CDR3 length equals 11 residues. Germline CDR1 reads MNHNS; CDR2 reads SASEGT. This CDR3 reads CASSTYNEQFF. The CDR3 DNA follows: TGTGCCAGCAGCACCTACAATGAGCAGTTCTTC.

The chain recombines TRBV11-1 with TRBJ2-2; D not resolved. CDR1 and CDR2 (germline): SGHAT, FQDESV (reference sequence). V was trimmed by 0 bases and J by 3 bases, leaving 8 bases between them. CDR3 length: 15 residues. The CDR3 DNA reads TGTGCCAGCAGCTTAGCGAACAGAGACACCGGGGAGCTGTTTTTT. Residues: CASSLANRDTGELFF.

The rearrangement uses TRBV29-1 and TRBJ2-3, with 8 positions matching TRBD1. The V gene end was trimmed by 6 bases and the J gene end by 4 bases; junction bases not matched to a gene: 9. CDR1 SQVTM and CDR2 ANQGSEA come from the germline V gene. The CDR3 sequence is 14 residues long. The CDR3 DNA sequence: TGCAGCGTCCTCTGGACAGGGCGGGCAGATACGCAGTATTTT. This codes for CSVLWTGRADTQYF.

This clone appeared a single time. The CDR3 nucleotides are TGTGCCACCAGCACGGGACAGGGGACGCGTGAGCAGTTCTTC. The encoded protein is CATSTGQGTREQFF. The V and J genes are TRBV15 and TRBJ2-1, with 10 positions matching TRBD1. Germline CDR1 reads LNHNV; CDR2 reads YYDKDF (reference sequence). V shed 4 bases, J shed 9 bases, and the junction held 6 bases outside the gene matches. The CDR3 length is 14 residues.

This chain joins TRBV19 and TRBJ2-7; 8 nucleotides agree with TRBD1. Trimming took 9 bases from V and 7 from J; bases not matched to a gene: 14. Per the germline V gene, CDR1 is LNHDA and CDR2 is SQIVND (reference sequence). The CDR3 runs 14 residues. CDR3 bases: TGTGCCAGCACTGGTAGCGGACAGGGTGGAGAGCAGTACTTC. Residues: CASTGSGQGGEQYF. The whole variable domain, filled in from reference TRBV19 and TRBJ2-7, reads DGGITQSPKYLFRKEGQNVTLSCEQNLNHDAMYWYRQDPGQGLRLIYYSQIVNDFQKGDIAEGYSVSREKKESFPLTVTSAQKNPTAFYLCASTGSGQGGEQYFGPGTRLTVT.

This clone was picked up a small number of times. This rearrangement joins TRBV6-6 to TRBJ2-7; weak D call: TRBD1 (5 bases). The germline CDR1 and CDR2 sequences are MNHNY and SVGAGI (reference sequence). V was clipped by 5 bases and J by 5 bases, with 13 bases between them. This CDR3 spans 13 amino acids. The chain's CDR3 is CASSIQGADEQYF. CDR3 nucleotides: TGTGCCAGCAGTATCCAGGGTGCGGACGAGCAGTACTTC.